This T cell receptor beta chain was retrieved from a study of shared clonotypes between healthy human individuals. Study-level points and caveats: Inspection by rarefaction showed sorted-subset sequencing to be incomplete despite large depth.

CD45RO-negative, CCR7-selected cells formed the naive CD8 fraction, which excluded terminally differentiated effector memory CD45RA+ cells. CDR3 length equals 16 residues. Germline V gene sequence: CDR1 SGHRS, CDR2 YFSETQ. Trimming left V 0 bases short and J 1 base short, with 10 bases between. The method was immunoSEQ multiplex PCR; TCRdb's version includes in-frame clones alone and lacks a portion of them. The sample includes 750,000 to 1,000,000 clones, 90% to 95% of them seen just once. Regarding this clone: Its cognate antigen is unknown.

This rearrangement joins TRBV5-1 to TRBJ2-2; no definite D call. The source material was naive CD8+ T cells sorted from blood. The TCR comes from a man aged 25-40 years in good health. In DNA, the CDR3 is TGCGCCAGCAGCTTGGCCCCCAGCGAGAACACCGGGGAGCTGTTTTTT. It specifies CASSLAPSENTGELFF.